This T cell receptor beta chain was found in a study of shared clonotypes between healthy human individuals. Sequenced by immunoSEQ multiplex PCR; TCRdb stores in-frame clones only, minus some. In the table there are roughly 810,000 clones, about 97% of which are singletons. Per germline, CDR1 SEHNR and CDR2 FQNEAQ (reference sequence). Trimming removed 1 base at V and 4 bases at J, with 10 bases between. The CDR3 consists of 14 residues. CD8 cells classed as naive were CD45RO-negative and positively selected for CCR7, excluding terminally differentiated effector memory CD45RA+ cells. The sample taken for sequencing was naive CD8+ T cells sorted from blood. The chain carries TRBV7-9 and TRBJ1-2; D not certain. The sequence derives from a man younger than 40 in good health. CDR3 sequence (DNA): TGTGCCAGCAGCTTAGGGGCAGCTCCCTATGGCTACACCTTC. Protein sequence: CASSLGAAPYGYTF.